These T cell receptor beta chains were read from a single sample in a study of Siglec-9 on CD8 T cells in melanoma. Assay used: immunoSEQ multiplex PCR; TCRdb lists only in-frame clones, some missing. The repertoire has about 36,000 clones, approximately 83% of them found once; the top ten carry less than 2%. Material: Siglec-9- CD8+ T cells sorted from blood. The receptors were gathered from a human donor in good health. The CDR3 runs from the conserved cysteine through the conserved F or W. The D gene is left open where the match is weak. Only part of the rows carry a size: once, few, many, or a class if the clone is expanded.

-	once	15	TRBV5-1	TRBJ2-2	TGCGCCTCCCACAGGGAAGGGGAAAGCACCGGGGAGCTGTTTTTT	CASHREGESTGELFF
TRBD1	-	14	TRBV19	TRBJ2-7	TGTGCCAGTAGTTCATTACGACAGGGCTACGAGCAGTACTTC	CASSSLRQGYEQYF
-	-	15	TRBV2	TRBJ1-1	TGTGCCAGCAGTGATAGCCAGACAGTGAACACTGAAGCTTTCTTT	CASSDSQTVNTEAFF
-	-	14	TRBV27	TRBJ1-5	TGTGCCTCCTCGGGGTCATTTAGCAATCAGCCCCAGCATTTT	CASSGSFSNQPQHF
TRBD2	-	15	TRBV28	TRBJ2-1	TGTGCCAGCAGTTCCGGGACTAGCTCCTACAATGAGCAGTTCTTC	CASSSGTSSYNEQFF
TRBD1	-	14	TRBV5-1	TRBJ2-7	TGCGCCAGCAGCTCGGACAGGGGCGACAACGAGCAGTACTTC	CASSSDRGDNEQYF
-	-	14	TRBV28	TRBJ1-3	TGTGCCAGCAGTTTGGCTGGGGTTGGAAACACCATATATTTT	CASSLAGVGNTIYF
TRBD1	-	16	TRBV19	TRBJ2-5	TGTGCCAGTAGTGCAATGATGGGGACAGGGACGGAGACCCAGTACTTC	CASSAMMGTGTETQYF
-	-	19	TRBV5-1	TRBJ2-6	TGCGCCAGCAGCGGAGGTAGGGGAGTGCTCCCCTCTGGGGCCAACGTCCTGACTTTC	CASSGGRGVLPSGANVLTF
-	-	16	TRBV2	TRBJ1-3	TGTGCCAGCAGTTATTCCCTCGAGGGAACTGGAAACACCATATATTTT	CASSYSLEGTGNTIYF
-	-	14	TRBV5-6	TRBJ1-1	TGTGCCAGCAGCCCGAGGAACGGGGGGACTGAAGCTTTCTTT	CASSPRNGGTEAFF
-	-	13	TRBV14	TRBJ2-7	TGTGCCAGCAGCCGGGTTTTCTCCTACGAGCAGTACTTC	CASSRVFSYEQYF
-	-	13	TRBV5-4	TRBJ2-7	TGTGCCAGCAGCGGACATGAATCCTACGAGCAGTACTTC	CASSGHESYEQYF
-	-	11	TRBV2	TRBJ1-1	TGTGCCAGCATCGGGGCCCCTGAAGCTTTCTTT	CASIGAPEAFF
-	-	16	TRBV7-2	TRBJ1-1	TGTGCCAGCAACTCCAATAAGACAGCAGGGCGGACTGAAGCTTTCTTT	CASNSNKTAGRTEAFF
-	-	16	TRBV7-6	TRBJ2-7	TGTGCCAGCAGCCCAGCCCGATCGGGCCCACACTACGAGCAGTACTTC	CASSPARSGPHYEQYF
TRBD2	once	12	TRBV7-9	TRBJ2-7	TGTGCCAGCAGCTACGGGGGGGCCGAGCAGTACTTC	CASSYGGAEQYF
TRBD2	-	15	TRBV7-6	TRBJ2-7	TGTGCCAGCAGCGGCACTAGCGGACCTCCCTACGAGCAGTACTTC	CASSGTSGPPYEQYF
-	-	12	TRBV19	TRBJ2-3	TGTGCCAGTAGTATAGGGACAGATACGCAGTATTTT	CASSIGTDTQYF
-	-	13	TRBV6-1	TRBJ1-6	TGTGCCAGCAGCCCCCGAGCCGAGGCACCCCTCCACTTT	CASSPRAEAPLHF
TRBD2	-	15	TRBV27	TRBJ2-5	TGTGCCAGCAGTCCCCGTAGCGGGGCTCGCGAGACCCAGTACTTC	CASSPRSGARETQYF
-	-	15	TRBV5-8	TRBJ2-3	TGTGCCAGCAACACCCCGGCACTTGAGGGAGATACGCAGTATTTT	CASNTPALEGDTQYF
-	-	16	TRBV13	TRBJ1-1	TGTGCCAGCAGCTTACATGGAGGAACAGGCCGCACTGAAGCTTTCTTT	CASSLHGGTGRTEAFF